This T cell receptor beta chain came from a study of cytomegalovirus exposure and HLA in healthy donors. Findings of the study overall: Confirmation was obtained in vitro that a few CMV-associated chains are specific for CMV antigens. With high specificity and sensitivity, the classifier reportedly diagnosed cytomegalovirus status.

The roughly 120-subject validation cohort, separate from the roughly 700-subject first cohort, included the donors. Sequenced by immunoSEQ multiplex PCR; TCRdb stores in-frame clones only, minus some. The data hold about 360,000 clones, with 86% observed a single time. Concerning this clone itself: Its antigen remains unknown.

The sequencing sample was made of PBMCs. The receptor's source is a woman aged 18-35 years in good health and CMV-seronegative.

CDR3 region: CAWSGTVKGEQYF. DNA of the CDR3: TGTGCCTGGAGTGGGACAGTGAAGGGCGAGCAGTACTTC. The chain links TRBV30 to TRBJ2-7; possible D gene TRBD1, 6 bases. V shed 1 base and J shed 6 bases, with 13 bases lying between them. The CDR3 is made up of 13 amino acids. Looked up from germline, CDR1 is GTSNPN and CDR2 is SVGIG (reference sequence).